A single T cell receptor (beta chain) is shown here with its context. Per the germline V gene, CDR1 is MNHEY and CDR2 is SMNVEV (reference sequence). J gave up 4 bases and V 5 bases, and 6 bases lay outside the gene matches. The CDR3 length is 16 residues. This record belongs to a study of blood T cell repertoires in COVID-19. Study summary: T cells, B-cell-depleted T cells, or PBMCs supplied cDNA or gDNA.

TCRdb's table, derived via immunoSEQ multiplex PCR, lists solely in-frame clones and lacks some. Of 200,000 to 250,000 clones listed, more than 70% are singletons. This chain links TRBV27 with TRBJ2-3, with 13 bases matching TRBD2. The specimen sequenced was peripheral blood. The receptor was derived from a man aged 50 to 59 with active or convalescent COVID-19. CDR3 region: CASSLGLAGASDTQYF. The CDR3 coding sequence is TGTGCCAGCAGTCTAGGACTAGCGGGAGCTTCAGATACGCAGTATTTT.